This paragraph covers one TCR beta chain sequence. The clone's antigen remains unknown. Within one base of it there is no much larger clone, and no base qualities were kept. The cohort comprised around 690 healthy bone marrow donors. At the time of sampling, every cohort member was nominally healthy, though immune exposures that went unrecorded were likely present. CMV serostatus was positive for around 310 and negative for about half of the roughly 670 cohort members, and was not recorded for this donor. Each donor provided a peripheral blood sample, and peripheral blood mononuclear cells were used for TCR beta sequencing. The Qiagen DNeasy Blood Extraction Kit was used to extract genomic DNA from the blood cell samples. The data stem from a study of cytomegalovirus exposure and HLA in healthy donors (dated by TCRdb to 2016 to 2017). Looking at the study overall: In an earlier analysis of several hundred of the donors, 250 to 350 Gb of sequence data and approximately 100 million unique TCR beta sequences from about 190 million T cells were reported. In a later analysis, previously published TCR beta repertoires from several hundred donors were re-analyzed and high-resolution HLA genotyping was added so that TCR occurrence patterns could be studied. Typing coverage differed by locus: A, B, C, DRB1 and DQB1 were typed in roughly 629-630 donors, DQA1 in approximately 520, DPA1 in nearly 610, and DPB1 in about 450. Donor age, sex, ethnicity and CMV serostatus were collected together with the repertoire data. Besides the first cohort of under 700 subjects, a separate validation cohort made up of 120 different subjects was used. The study combined high-throughput TCR immunosequencing, statistical association of individual TCRs with disease status, and machine learning to predict cytomegalovirus infection status. Roughly 300 gigabases of sequencing data and 78 million or so unique TCR sequences were included in an early release covering around 600 HLA-typed donors. The aim of the study was to test whether cataloging public T cell receptors could identify signatures of past pathogen exposure. Across approximately 400 genotyped donors of the cohort, an average of 235,054 unique TCR beta nucleotide sequences per donor were sequenced, and 15% to 20% of those sequences were non-productive. All discovery cohort repertoires had been generated using a single sequencing platform. The T cell repertoires of around 730 subjects were profiled by immunosequencing and related to cytomegalovirus serostatus. Rather than drawing on any new phenotypic data, the later analysis identified candidate immune exposures from TCR beta sequences and the way those sequences occurred across donors. Roughly 5 DR-DQ haplotypes were handled as single units for association and clustering because linkage in the cohort was strong. An earlier analysis of some 600 of the donors applied high-throughput TCR beta sequencing to assess whether each TCR beta V gene segment acted as functional or pseudogenic. A later genetic analysis took genome-wide SNP genotypes for about 65% of the 666 donors and used that subset as a discovery cohort. Both class I and class II loci were covered by HLA typing, at four-digit resolution. Among the roughly 390 genotyped donors, under 90% belonged to the genetic ancestry cluster associated with self-reported Caucasian donors. On the study overall, not on this receptor specifically: Because HLA typing was unavailable for some donors at each locus, only the typed subset was used in association tests. Only TCR beta chains were sequenced in this cohort, and the absence of alpha or paired-chain data limited detectable features. The study listed 164 TCR beta chains as associated with cytomegalovirus. Linkage disequilibrium might explain the correlated functional status among segregating V segments, but an unknown experimental factor could not be ruled out. The authors suggested that the approach could potentially be generalized to other disease states and immunological phenotypes. The classifier was reported to diagnose cytomegalovirus status with high specificity and sensitivity in both the original and validation cohorts. For the cohort, immune exposure information was limited to CMV serostatus. Roughly uniform sequencing depth across donors was assumed in presence/absence analyses, although this assumption may not hold. In a later genetic analysis, fewer N-insertions in productive TCRs were reported among donors in an Asian-associated ancestry cluster than the roughly 700-donor mean. While some public TCRs were present in many individuals, most TCR sequences turned up only very rarely across donors. A further reported finding was that TCR beta sequences accurately predicted the HLA-A and HLA-B alleles for most subjects in the first cohort. In a later analysis, TCR association rates were found to vary across HLA loci, with the most associated TCRs seen for DRB1 alleles and the fewest for HLA-C alleles. Some IMGT-functional V segments, including TRBV6-2 and TRBV6-3, could not be told apart with the 87-base-pair reads, so those segments were excluded. In a later analysis, most CMV-associated TCR beta chains were found to appear HLA-restricted, with HLA associations seemingly driven largely by CMV exposure. V-gene and J-gene trimming of TCR beta chains was associated with a missense DCLRE1C variant in a later genetic analysis, and the association was replicated in an independent cohort. In vitro tests confirmed that three of the cytomegalovirus-associated TCR beta chains recognize cytomegalovirus antigens. When HLA alleles, especially DR and DQ, strongly co-occurred, TCR associations were difficult to assign to individual alleles. In an earlier analysis of roughly 560 of the donors, most TCR beta V segments were observed in productive rearrangements about 90% or about 30% of the time, broadly matching IMGT annotations. Some 15 rarely observed V segments, including chromosome 9 orphons, were excluded from the earlier analysis of just under 600 of the donors because counts were too low. In a later analysis, 16,951 TCR beta sequences were associated with specific HLA alleles at a false discovery rate of 0.05. A later analysis reported that several top co-occurrence clusters appeared linked to parvovirus B19, influenza, CMV and Epstein-Barr virus. In a later analysis, HLA-associated TCR beta chains were found to be more clonally expanded and to have lower generation probabilities than equally common non-associated chains. A cluster of highly shared sequence variants was judged likely to be a technical artifact of the sequencing pipeline.

Receptor libraries were prepared by the immunoSEQ multiplex PCR assay. A mixture of 60 forward primers for TCR Vbeta segments and 13 reverse primers for TCR Jbeta segments was used in the multiplex PCR. The CDR3 region of rearranged TCR beta genes was amplified from genomic DNA with a multiplex PCR assay. Amplified TCR beta libraries were sequenced as 87-base-pair reads on the Illumina HiSeq System. Processing in the source paper ran as follows. A later analysis tallied around 82 million unique TCR beta chains across the 666 repertoires, and approximately 11 million of those chains were shared by two or more donors. Raw reads were error-corrected and collapsed into unique sequences with a nearest-neighbor algorithm that merged closely related sequences to remove PCR and sequencing errors. Alignment of CDR3 sequences to IMGT reference sequences was used to assign V, D and J gene segments. For a sequence to be retained, at least a six-nucleotide match to both a V gene segment and a J gene segment was required. A rearrangement counted as productive if the CDR3 had no stop codons and remained in frame with V and J, and every other rearrangement counted as non-productive. CDR3 was defined according to IMGT convention as the region running from the second conserved V-encoded cysteine to the conserved J-encoded phenylalanine. Sequences without an unambiguous match to a single V gene segment were excluded from the earlier analysis of 500 to 700 of the donors. An earlier analysis of a few hundred of the donors called V segments functional above 56.7% productive rearrangements and segregating when the between-donor standard deviation exceeded 5%. A statistical classification framework was developed to diagnose cytomegalovirus status using the catalog of TCR beta chain sequences. In a later analysis, V and J genes were assigned by comparing TCR nucleotide sequences against IMGT/GENE-DB human TR gene sequences. Using the TCRdist pipeline, a later analysis assigned CDR3 sequences along with most-parsimonious VDJ recombination scenarios. A later analysis defined each TCR beta chain by its CDR3 amino acid sequence plus V-gene family, and excluded reads lacking a unique V-gene family. In a later analysis, approximately 590 highly shared, low-generation-probability nucleotide sequences were removed to address suspected cross-contamination and a sequencing artifact. In a later analysis, a clonal expansion index was calculated for each public chain from normalized within-repertoire ranks of inferred template counts. In a later analysis, generation probabilities were computed using a VDJ recombination model fitted to out-of-frame rearrangements, and the results were checked against IGoR. In a later analysis, TCR-TCR, TCR-HLA and TCR-CMV co-occurrence was scored with hypergeometric tests, and a repertoire-size bias correction was applied to TCR pairs. False discovery rates were estimated in a later analysis by permuting HLA or CMV assignments 20 times. A later analysis grouped co-occurring TCRs with DBSCAN, adding TCRdist sequence similarity when clustering within HLA-allele-positive subsets. Co-occurrence clustering excluded repertoires with fewer than 30,000 or more than 120,000 public chains, plus five with anomalous nucleotide sharing. Drawn from immuneACCESS, this table holds only the in-frame rearrangements with V and J called that TCRdb kept. Clones are partly lost; checked studies trace under half to an unresolved V gene and leave the rest unexplained. The D gene and trimming were derived from the DNA, and the V and J assignments and clone size from that table. This sample is represented by 120,000 or so clones; over 60% of them were singletons. Approximately 1% of the sample rests with the top ten.

Looking up the germline V gene (reference sequence) yields CDR1 LNHDA and CDR2 SQIVND. Taken from cysteine to phenylalanine, the CDR3 has 13 residues. The entry retains the CDR3 DNA only, 39 bases that are in frame from base 1. Relative to germline, V is missing 7 bases and J is missing 8 bases, with 10 bases of the junction outside any gene match. The sequenced sample was PBMCs. This TCR was recovered from a human donor in good health. Recombination joined TRBV19 with TRBJ1-2, with 7 middle bases fitting TRBD1. The DNA sequence is as follows: TGTGCCAGTATCCGGGGACAGTGGGTCGGCTACACCTTC. It codes for CASIRGQWVGYTF.